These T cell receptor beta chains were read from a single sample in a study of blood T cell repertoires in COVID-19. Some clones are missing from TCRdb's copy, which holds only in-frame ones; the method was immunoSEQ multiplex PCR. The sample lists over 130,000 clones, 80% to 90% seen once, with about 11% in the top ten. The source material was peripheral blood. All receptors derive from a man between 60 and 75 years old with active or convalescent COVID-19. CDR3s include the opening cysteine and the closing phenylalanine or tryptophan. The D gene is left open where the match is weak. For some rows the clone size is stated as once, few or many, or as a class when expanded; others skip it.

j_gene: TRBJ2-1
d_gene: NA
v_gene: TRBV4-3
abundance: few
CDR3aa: CASSPRSKDEQFF
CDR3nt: TGCGCCAGCAGCCCTAGATCTAAGGATGAGCAGTTCTTC

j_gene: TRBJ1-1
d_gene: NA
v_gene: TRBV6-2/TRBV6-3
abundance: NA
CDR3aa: CASSYEQGGVWNTEAFF
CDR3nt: TGTGCCAGCAGTTATGAACAGGGTGGGGTTTGGAACACTGAAGCTTTCTTT

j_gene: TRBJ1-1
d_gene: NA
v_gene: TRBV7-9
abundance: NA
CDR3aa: CASSLGTRTEAFF
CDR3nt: TGTGCCAGCAGCTTAGGCACGAGGACTGAAGCTTTCTTT

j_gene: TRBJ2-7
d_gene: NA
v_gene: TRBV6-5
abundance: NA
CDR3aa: CASSYSRDIPGEQYF
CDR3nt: TGTGCCAGCAGTTATAGCCGGGACATCCCGGGCGAGCAGTACTTC

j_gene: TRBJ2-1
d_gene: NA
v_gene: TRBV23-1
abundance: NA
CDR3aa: CASSPPCSQYREQFF
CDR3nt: TGCGCCAGCAGCCCCCCTTGTTCACAGTATCGTGAGCAGTTCTTC

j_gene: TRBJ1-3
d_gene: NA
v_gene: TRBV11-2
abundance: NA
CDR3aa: CASSLPGVSGNTIYF
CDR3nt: TGTGCCAGCAGCCTACCGGGGGTATCTGGAAACACCATATATTTT

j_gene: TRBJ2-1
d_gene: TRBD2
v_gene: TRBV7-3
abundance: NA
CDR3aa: CASSPNPGLAWNEQFF
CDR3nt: TGTGCCAGCAGCCCTAACCCGGGACTAGCGTGGAATGAGCAGTTCTTC

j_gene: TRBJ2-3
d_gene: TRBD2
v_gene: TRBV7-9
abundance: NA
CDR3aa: CASSPPGLGAQYF
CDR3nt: TGTGCCAGCAGCCCCCCGGGACTAGGGGCGCAGTATTTT

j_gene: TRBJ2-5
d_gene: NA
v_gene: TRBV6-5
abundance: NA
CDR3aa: CASNQNGRKETQYF
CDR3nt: TGTGCCAGCAACCAAAATGGGAGGAAAGAGACCCAGTACTTC

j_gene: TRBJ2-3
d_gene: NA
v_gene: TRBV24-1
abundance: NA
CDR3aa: CATSGSGTLDTQYF
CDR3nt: TGTGCCACCAGTGGCTCAGGGACTCTAGATACGCAGTATTTT

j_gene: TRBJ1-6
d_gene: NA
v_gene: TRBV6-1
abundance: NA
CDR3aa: CASSEYGGRPGYDSPLHF
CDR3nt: TGTGCCAGCAGTGAATACGGGGGGCGCCCGGGGTATGATTCACCCCTCCACTTT

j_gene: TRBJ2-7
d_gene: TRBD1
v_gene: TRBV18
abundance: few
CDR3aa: CASSPGKVGTGAHEQYF
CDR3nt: TGTGCCAGCTCACCAGGTAAAGTAGGGACAGGTGCCCACGAGCAGTACTTC

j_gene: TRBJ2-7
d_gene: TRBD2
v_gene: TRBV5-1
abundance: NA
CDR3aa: CASSSLAGGSYEQYF
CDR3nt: TGCGCCAGCAGCTCCTTAGCGGGAGGGTCTTACGAGCAGTACTTC

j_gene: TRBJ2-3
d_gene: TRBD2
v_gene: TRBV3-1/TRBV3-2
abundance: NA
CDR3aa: CASSQVAPWGSGGSGADTQYF
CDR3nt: TGTGCCAGCAGCCAAGTCGCCCCCTGGGGTAGCGGGGGGTCAGGCGCAGATACGCAGTATTTT

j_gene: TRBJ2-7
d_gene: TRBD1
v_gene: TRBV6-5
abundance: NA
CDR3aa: CASTPGQGSYEQYF
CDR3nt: TGTGCCAGCACTCCGGGACAGGGTTCCTACGAGCAGTACTTC

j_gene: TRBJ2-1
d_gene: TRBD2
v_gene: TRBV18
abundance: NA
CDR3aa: CASSPPALAGVGEQFF
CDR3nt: TGTGCCAGCTCACCACCGGCCCTAGCGGGAGTAGGTGAGCAGTTCTTC

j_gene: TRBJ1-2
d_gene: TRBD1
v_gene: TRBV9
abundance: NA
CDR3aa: CASSKGVTGTGGSYGYTF
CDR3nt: TGTGCCAGCAGTAAGGGGGTTACCGGGACAGGGGGCAGCTATGGCTACACCTTC

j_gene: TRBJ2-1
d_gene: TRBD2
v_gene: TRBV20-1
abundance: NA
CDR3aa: CSASKTSLYNEQFF
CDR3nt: TGCAGTGCTAGTAAGACTAGCTTGTACAATGAGCAGTTCTTC

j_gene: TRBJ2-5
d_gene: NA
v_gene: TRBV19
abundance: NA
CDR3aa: CASSPGGTALETQYF
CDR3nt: TGTGCCAGTAGCCCGGGGGGGACAGCCCTAGAGACCCAGTACTTC

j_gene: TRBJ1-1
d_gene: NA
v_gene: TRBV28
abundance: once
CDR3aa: CASSLAGWGRNTEAFF
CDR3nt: TGTGCCAGCAGTTTAGCAGGGTGGGGTAGGAACACTGAAGCTTTCTTT

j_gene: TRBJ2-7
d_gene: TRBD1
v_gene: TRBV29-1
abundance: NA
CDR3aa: CRPYRGQPGWARLSLGEQYF
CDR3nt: TGCAGGCCCTATAGGGGACAGCCGGGATGGGCGAGGCTTAGCCTGGGCGAGCAGTACTTC

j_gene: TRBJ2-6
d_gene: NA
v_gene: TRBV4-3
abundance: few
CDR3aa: CASSQDRGTGANVLTF
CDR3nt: TGCGCCAGCAGCCAAGATCGGGGAACGGGGGCCAACGTCCTGACTTTC

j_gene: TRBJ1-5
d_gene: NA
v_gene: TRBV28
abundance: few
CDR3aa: CASTPGSLRPQPQHF
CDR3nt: TGTGCCAGCACCCCGGGGAGTCTGCGCCCTCAGCCCCAGCATTTT

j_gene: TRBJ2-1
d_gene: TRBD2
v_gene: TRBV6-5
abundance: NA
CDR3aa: CASRARGAGDNEQFF
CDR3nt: TGTGCCAGCAGGGCCCGCGGGGCGGGGGACAATGAGCAGTTCTTC

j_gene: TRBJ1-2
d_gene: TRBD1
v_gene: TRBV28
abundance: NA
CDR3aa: CASSLTGGALYGYTF
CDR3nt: TGTGCCAGCAGCTTAACAGGGGGCGCCCTCTATGGCTACACCTTC

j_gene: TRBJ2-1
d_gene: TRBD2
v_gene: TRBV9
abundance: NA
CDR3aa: CASSGLAASYNEQFF
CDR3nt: TGTGCCAGCAGCGGCCTAGCGGCCTCCTACAATGAGCAGTTCTTC

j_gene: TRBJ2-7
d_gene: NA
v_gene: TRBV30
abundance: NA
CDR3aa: CAWDRPGLFPEQYF
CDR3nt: TGTGCCTGGGACAGACCGGGACTTTTCCCCGAGCAGTACTTC

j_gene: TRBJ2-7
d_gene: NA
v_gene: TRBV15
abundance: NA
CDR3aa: CATSRGAGPSYEQYF
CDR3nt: TGTGCCACCAGCAGAGGGGCGGGTCCGAGTTACGAGCAGTACTTC

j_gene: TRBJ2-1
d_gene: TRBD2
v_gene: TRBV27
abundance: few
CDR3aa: CASSLGGIHNEQFF
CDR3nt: TGTGCCAGCAGTTTGGGGGGGATACACAATGAGCAGTTCTTC

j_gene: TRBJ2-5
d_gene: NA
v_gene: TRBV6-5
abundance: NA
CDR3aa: CASSYGTTYQETQYF
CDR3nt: TGTGCCAGCAGTTACGGGACAACGTACCAAGAGACCCAGTACTTC

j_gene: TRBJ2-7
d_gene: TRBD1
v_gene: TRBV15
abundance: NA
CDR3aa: CATSRVEFLRQGDYEQYF
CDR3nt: TGTGCCACCAGCAGAGTGGAATTTCTCCGACAGGGTGACTACGAGCAGTACTTC

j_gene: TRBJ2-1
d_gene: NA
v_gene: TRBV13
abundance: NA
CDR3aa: CASSRGLYNEQFF
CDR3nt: TGTGCCAGCAGCAGGGGACTCTACAATGAGCAGTTCTTC

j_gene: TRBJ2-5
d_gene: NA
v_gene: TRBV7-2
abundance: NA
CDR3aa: CASSLKGAGSQETQYF
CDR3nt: TGTGCCAGCAGCTTAAAGGGAGCGGGCTCTCAAGAGACCCAGTACTTC

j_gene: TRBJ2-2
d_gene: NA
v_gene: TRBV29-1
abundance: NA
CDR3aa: CSVDRGSQTGELFF
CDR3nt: TGCAGCGTTGATAGGGGCAGCCAGACCGGGGAGCTGTTTTTT

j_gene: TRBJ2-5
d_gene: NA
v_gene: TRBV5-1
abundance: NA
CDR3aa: CASSNGQIQETQYF
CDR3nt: TGCGCCAGCAGCAACGGACAAATCCAAGAGACCCAGTACTTC

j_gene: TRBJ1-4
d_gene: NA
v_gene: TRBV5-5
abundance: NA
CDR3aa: CASSPPGVATNEKLFF
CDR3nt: TGTGCCAGCAGCCCTCCGGGAGTTGCAACTAATGAAAAACTGTTTTTT

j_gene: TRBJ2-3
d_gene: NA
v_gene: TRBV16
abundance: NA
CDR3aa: CASSQPVGGEDTQYF
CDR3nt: TGTGCCAGCAGCCAGCCGGTTGGCGGTGAGGATACGCAGTATTTT

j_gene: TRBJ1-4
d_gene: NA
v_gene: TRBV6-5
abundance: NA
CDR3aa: CASSKLNSNEKLFF
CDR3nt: TGTGCCAGCAGCAAACTGAACAGTAATGAAAAACTGTTTTTT

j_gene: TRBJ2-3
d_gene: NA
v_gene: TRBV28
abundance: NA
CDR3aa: CASSFQGRGTDTQYF
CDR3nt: TGTGCCAGCAGTTTCCAGGGGCGCGGCACAGATACGCAGTATTTT

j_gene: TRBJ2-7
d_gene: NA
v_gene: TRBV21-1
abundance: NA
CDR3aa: CATFGDRAYEQYF
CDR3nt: TGTGCCACTTTTGGGGACAGGGCCTACGAGCAGTACTTC

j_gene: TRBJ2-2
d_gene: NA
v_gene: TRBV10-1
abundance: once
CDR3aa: CASSTGSPGELFF
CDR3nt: TGCGCCAGCAGCACAGGGTCCCCCGGGGAGCTGTTTTTT

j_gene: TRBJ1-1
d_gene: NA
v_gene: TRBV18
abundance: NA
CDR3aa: CASSHDRNTEAFF
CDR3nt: TGTGCCAGCTCACACGACAGGAACACTGAAGCTTTCTTT

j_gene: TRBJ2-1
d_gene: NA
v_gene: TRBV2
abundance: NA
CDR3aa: CASIPFDGSSYNEQFF
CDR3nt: TGTGCCAGCATCCCCTTCGACGGGAGCTCCTACAATGAGCAGTTCTTC

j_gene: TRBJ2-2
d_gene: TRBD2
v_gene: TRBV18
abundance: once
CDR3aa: CASSPGTSALGYTGELFF
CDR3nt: TGTGCCAGCTCACCCGGGACTAGCGCGCTCGGGTACACCGGGGAGCTGTTTTTT

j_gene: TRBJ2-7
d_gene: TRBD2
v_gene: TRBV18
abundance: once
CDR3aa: CASSPTGTSLGQYF
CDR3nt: TGTGCCAGCTCACCGACCGGGACTAGCTTAGGGCAGTACTTC

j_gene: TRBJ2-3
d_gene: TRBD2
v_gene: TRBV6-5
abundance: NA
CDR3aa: CASSLAGGPRDTQYF
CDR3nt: TGTGCCAGCAGCCTAGCGGGAGGGCCAAGGGATACGCAGTATTTT

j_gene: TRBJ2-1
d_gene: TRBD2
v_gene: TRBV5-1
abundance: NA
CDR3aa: CASSLEALRLALGNEQFF
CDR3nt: TGCGCCAGCAGCTTGGAGGCCCTTCGACTAGCGTTGGGCAATGAGCAGTTCTTC

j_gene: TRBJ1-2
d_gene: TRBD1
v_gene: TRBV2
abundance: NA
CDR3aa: CASSPSGQGYYGYTF
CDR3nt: TGTGCCAGCAGTCCCTCGGGACAGGGATACTATGGCTACACCTTC

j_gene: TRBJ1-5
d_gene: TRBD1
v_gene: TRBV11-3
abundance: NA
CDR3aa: CASSTRNRGGQPQHF
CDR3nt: TGTGCCAGCAGCACACGGAACAGGGGAGGCCAGCCCCAGCATTTT

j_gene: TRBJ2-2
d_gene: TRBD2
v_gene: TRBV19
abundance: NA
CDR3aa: CASCRLAGGRSGLFF
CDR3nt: TGTGCCAGTTGCAGACTAGCGGGAGGGCGTAGCGGGCTGTTTTTT

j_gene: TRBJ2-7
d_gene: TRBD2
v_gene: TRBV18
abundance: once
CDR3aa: CASSPGLGLPYEQYF
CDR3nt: TGTGCCAGCTCACCGGGACTAGGGCTACCCTACGAGCAGTACTTC

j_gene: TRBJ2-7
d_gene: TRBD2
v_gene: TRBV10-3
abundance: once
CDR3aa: CAIRLSSGSAGEQYF
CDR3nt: TGTGCCATCAGGTTATCTAGCGGGAGCGCCGGTGAGCAGTACTTC

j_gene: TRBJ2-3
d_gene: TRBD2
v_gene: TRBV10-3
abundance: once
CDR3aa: CAISPGTSGGDTQYF
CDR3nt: TGTGCCATCAGTCCCGGGACTAGCGGGGGGGATACGCAGTATTTT

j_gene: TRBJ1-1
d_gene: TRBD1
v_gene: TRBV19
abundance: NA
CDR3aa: CASRSTGASTEAFF
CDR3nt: TGTGCCAGTAGGTCGACAGGGGCTAGCACTGAAGCTTTCTTT